This passage covers 27 T cell receptor beta chains from one sample sequenced in a study of post-analysis software for immune sequencing data. The library was made from cDNA and included unique molecular identifiers. TCRdb reprocessed the PCR reads with MiXCR, giving one entry per CDR3 protein. This table holds about 540,000 distinct CDR3 sequences, 34% found once. General study points: With TRBV5-6, TRBV5-1 and TRBV20-1 included, about five TRBV segments were more frequent in patients than in controls.

No antigens are known for them. The sequenced sample was blood. Every receptor here comes from a girl under 18 with multiple sclerosis.

This clonotype appeared a few times. The chain carries TRBV10-1 and TRBJ2-1; 8 positions agree with TRBD1. Germline V gene sequence: CDR1 WNHNN, CDR2 SYGVQD (reference sequence). V lost 2 bases to trimming and J lost 9 bases; unmatched junction nucleotides: 12. The CDR3 is 16 amino acids. DNA for the CDR3: TGCGCCAGCAGTGAGCCGGATAGGCAGGGGGCGGGTGAGCAGTTCTTC. Its protein is CASSEPDRQGAGEQFF.

The V call is TRBV29-1, the J call TRBJ2-5; unclear D gene. Germline values: CDR1 SQVTM, CDR2 ANQGSEA. This CDR3 comprises 10 residues. V lost 4 bases, J lost 1 base, and 1 base lay in between. CDR3 amino acids: CSVGQETQYF. The CDR3 coding sequence is TGCAGCGTTGGCCAAGAGACCCAGTACTTC.

This clonotype was picked up a small number of times. The chain uses TRBV6-1 and TRBJ2-3; no reliable D call. The germline V and J ends were trimmed by 3 bases and 6 bases, with 16 bases remaining between them. The CDR3 totals 15 residues. Germline V gene lookup returns CDR1 MNHNS and CDR2 SASEGT. This CDR3 is CASSDGVGLADTQYF. CDR3 sequence (DNA): TGTGCCAGCAGTGATGGTGTAGGCTTGGCGGATACGCAGTATTTT.

This clonotype was found a few times. The chain joins TRBV29-1 to TRBJ2-3, with a tentative D call TRBD2 (5 bases). The CDR3 has 14 amino acids. Deletions cut 2 bases from V and 1 base from J, with 10 bases between. The germline CDR1 and CDR2 sequences are SQVTM and ANQGSEA. CDR3 nucleotides: TGCAGCGTTGAAAAGGCACTAGGCACAGATACGCAGTATTTT. Protein: CSVEKALGTDTQYF.

This clonotype was observed a few times. The V gene is TRBV10-3, the J gene TRBJ1-6; 8 bases are shared with TRBD1. The CDR3 sequence is 17 residues long. V shed 3 bases, J shed 4 bases, and the junction held 8 bases outside the gene matches. Germline V gives CDR1 ENHRY, CDR2 SYGVKD. In DNA, the CDR3 is TGTGCCATCAGTGATCCTCCAACAGGGGGGTATAATTCACCCCTCCACTTT. Translation gives CAISDPPTGGYNSPLHF.

This clonotype was counted a few times. The CDR3 DNA follows: TGCAGCGTTGTCTCTAGCGGGGGGAAACAGACCAACACCGGGGAGCTGTTTTTT. Translating it yields CSVVSSGGKQTNTGELFF. The V gene is TRBV29-1, the J gene TRBJ2-2; 11 bases are a match to TRBD2. The CDR3 is 18 amino acids. Germline V gene lookup returns CDR1 SQVTM and CDR2 ANQGSEA. The J segment lost 2 bases and the V segment lost 4 bases, leaving 12 bases of the junction unmatched.

V usage is TRBV7-3 and J usage is TRBJ2-3; weak D call: TRBD2 (6 bases). The germline gives CDR1 SGHTA, CDR2 FQGTGA. V lost 8 bases to trimming and J lost 4 bases, with 16 bases between them. The CDR3 is 14 residues long. The CDR3: CASSIAESPDTQYF. In DNA, the CDR3 is TGTGCCAGCTCAATAGCGGAGAGCCCAGATACGCAGTATTTT.

This sequence joins TRBV4-1 and TRBJ2-5, with D possibly called TRBD1 or TRBD2 (6 bases each). Germline-derived CDR1 and CDR2 are MGHRA and YSYEKL. Trimming removed 5 bases from V and 2 bases from J, with 18 bases in between. The length of the CDR3 is 16 residues. CDR3 residues: CASSSGWGAVQETQYF. CDR3 coding DNA: TGCGCCAGCAGCTCAGGTTGGGGGGCCGTACAAGAGACCCAGTACTTC.

In its sample, this clonotype was seen once. V and J are TRBV10-3 and TRBJ1-1; D ambiguous. Trimming shortened V by 5 bases and J by 1 base, and 11 bases separated the two germline ends. Per the germline V gene, CDR1 is ENHRY and CDR2 is SYGVKD. This CDR3 region has 14 residues. The chain's CDR3 is CAISRLPSNTEAFF. As DNA, the CDR3 is TGTGCCATCAGTAGGCTACCTTCGAACACTGAAGCTTTCTTT.

The chain carries TRBV20-1 and TRBJ1-3; 8 bases fit TRBD1. The CDR3 runs 14 residues. Germline V gene lookup returns CDR1 DFQATT and CDR2 SNEGSKA (reference sequence). V lost 5 bases, J lost 0 bases, and 3 bases stayed unmatched. CDR3 sequence reads: CSAGDRSSGNTIYF. The DNA of the CDR3 is TGCAGTGCTGGGGACAGGAGCTCTGGAAACACCATATATTTT.

J is TRBJ2-1 and V is TRBV9; TRBD2 agrees at 7 bases. The CDR3 runs 17 residues. After removal of 0 bases from V and 0 bases from J, the junction contained 6 bases not matched to a gene. CDR1 and CDR2 (germline): SGDLS, YYNGEE. The CDR3 DNA reads TGTGCCAGCAGCGTAGTAGGTACTAGCGTCTCCTACAATGAGCAGTTCTTC. As protein: CASSVVGTSVSYNEQFF. Using reference TRBV9 and TRBJ2-1 for the parts outside the CDR3, the full variable domain is DSGVTQTPKHLITATGQRVTLRCSPRSGDLSVYWYQQSLDQGLQFLIQYYNGEERAKGNILERFSAQQFPDLHSELNLSSLELGDSALYFCASSVVGTSVSYNEQFFGPGTRLTVL.

This clonotype turned up a few times. The CDR3 DNA follows: TGTGCCAGCAGTGATATTTCGGGACAGGGCCCAGATACGCAGTATTTT. The encoded protein is CASSDISGQGPDTQYF. This chain links TRBV2 with TRBJ2-3; 9 bases line up with TRBD1. The length of the CDR3 is 16 residues. Germline values: CDR1 SNHLY, CDR2 FYNNEI. V trimming: 3 bases; J trimming: 4 bases; junction bases outside the gene matches: 8.

This clonotype was counted a few times. The J gene is TRBJ2-3, the V gene TRBV20-1, with D possibly being TRBD2 (6 bases). V gave up 3 bases and J gave up 2 bases, with 12 bases separating them. CDR3 length: 14 amino acids. Germline V gene sequence: CDR1 DFQATT, CDR2 SNEGSKA (reference sequence). The CDR3 sequence is CSASISGLTDTQYF. The CDR3 region has the DNA TGCAGTGCTAGCATTAGCGGCCTCACAGATACGCAGTATTTT.

The genes are TRBV20-1 and TRBJ2-1; 10 positions agree with TRBD2. With 1 base clipped from V and 6 bases from J, the junction kept 3 bases outside the gene matches. Germline CDR1 is DFQATT and CDR2 is SNEGSKA (reference sequence). The length of the CDR3 is 14 residues. CDR3 coding DNA: TGCAGTGCTAGAGGTAGCGGGGGGCCCAATGAGCAGTTCTTC. Its protein product is CSARGSGGPNEQFF.

This clonotype was detected many times. This sequence joins TRBV5-6 and TRBJ2-3; D unresolved. V was clipped by 2 bases and J by 0 bases, with 13 bases between them. Germline V CDR1 and CDR2: SGHDT, YYEEEE. CDR3 length: 16 amino acids. The CDR3 DNA sequence: TGTGCCAGCAGCTTACTCGGAGTCGCGAGCACAGATACGCAGTATTTT. Its translation is CASSLLGVASTDTQYF. Supplemented by reference TRBV5-6 and TRBJ2-3, the full variable domain reads DAGVTQSPTHLIKTRGQQVTLRCSPKSGHDTVSWYQQALGQGPQFIFQYYEEEERQRGNFPDRFSGHQFPNYSSELNVNALLLGDSALYLCASSLLGVASTDTQYFGPGTRLTVL.

In its sample, this clonotype was seen a few times. This chain connects TRBV29-1 to TRBJ2-3, with 7 bases identical to TRBD2. Germline V gene sequence: CDR1 SQVTM, CDR2 ANQGSEA. The CDR3 runs 18 residues. The V segment lost 4 bases and the J segment 7 bases; nucleotides outside the gene matches: 23. CDR3 nucleotides: TGCAGCGTTGGGACCCACGTTGCCGGGACTAACATGGGGTATACGCAGTATTTT. Protein: CSVGTHVAGTNMGYTQYF.

The rearrangement links TRBV21-1 to TRBJ2-7; the table's D call, TRBD1, was not checked against the DNA. TRBV21-1 is shown as a pseudogene. The CDR3 loop spans 20 amino acids. CDR3 region: CASSKERGEVLRLNSYGQYF. CDR3 nucleotides: TGTGCCAGCAGCAAAGAAAGGGGGGAAGTTCTGCGACTTAACTCCTACGGGCAGTACTTC.

This chain connects TRBV20-1 to TRBJ1-1, with a tentative D call TRBD1 (6 bases). Germline CDR1 reads DFQATT; CDR2 reads SNEGSKA (reference sequence). The CDR3 length is 14 residues. The germline V and J ends were trimmed by 1 base and 1 base, with 10 bases remaining between them. CDR3 in amino acids: CSARVQGPNTEAFF. The DNA for the CDR3 is TGCAGTGCTAGAGTTCAGGGGCCGAACACTGAAGCTTTCTTT.

This clonotype was seen a handful of times. V gene TRBV20-1 combines with J gene TRBJ1-2, with 7 nucleotides matching TRBD1. This CDR3 spans 14 amino acids. Trimming at V came to 6 bases and at J to 4 bases, leaving 11 bases not matched to a gene. Germline-derived CDR1 and CDR2 are DFQATT and SNEGSKA (reference sequence). The CDR3 coding sequence is TGCAGTGCCCCCTTAAGGGGGCAGTTCTATGGCTACACCTTC. Translated: CSAPLRGQFYGYTF.

The chain has TRBV7-3 and TRBJ1-1; the D is unclear. Germline values: CDR1 SGHTA, CDR2 FQGTGA. The CDR3 is 13 amino acids. The V end was cut by 5 bases, the J end by 3 bases, with 10 bases between. The CDR3, as DNA: TGTGCCAGCAGCACCTCATTCGACACTGAAGCTTTCTTT. Translating gives CASSTSFDTEAFF.

The genes are TRBV21-1 and TRBJ1-2; the D call of TRBD1 is as the table states it, not checked on the DNA. TRBV21-1 is annotated as a pseudogene. The CDR3 runs to 15 residues. CDR3 sequence reads: CASSSWGGQSVGYTF. CDR3 coding DNA: TGTGCCAGCAGCTCTTGGGGGGGACAGAGTGTGGGCTACACCTTC.

The genes are TRBV15 and TRBJ1-2, with 8 bases fitting TRBD1. CDR3 size: 15 residues. The trim removed 0 bases at V and 4 bases at J, leaving 4 bases unmatched. The germline V gene has CDR1 LNHNV and CDR2 YYDKDF (reference sequence). CDR3 region: CATSRDRGLRYGYTF. In DNA, the CDR3 is TGTGCCACCAGCAGAGACAGGGGGCTGCGCTATGGCTACACCTTC.

This chain links TRBV20-1 with TRBJ1-1; D not resolved. The CDR3 covers 14 residues. V was pared by 5 bases and J by 5 bases, with 18 bases between. In germline, CDR1 is DFQATT, CDR2 SNEGSKA (reference sequence). The chain's CDR3 is CSAEGFGMRTEAFF. CDR3 in DNA: TGCAGTGCTGAGGGTTTCGGGATGCGGACTGAAGCTTTCTTT.

The rearrangement joins TRBV2 to TRBJ2-1; possibly TRBD2 for D (7 bases). V lost 11 bases and J 10 bases, leaving 24 bases between the germline ends. The germline gives CDR1 SNHLY, CDR2 FYNNEI. The CDR3 has 14 amino acids. The CDR3 nucleotides read TGTGCCTCCAAGGGGGTGACTCCCGGGGGGGAGCAGTTCTTC. It yields the protein CASKGVTPGGEQFF.

This clonotype appeared a few times. V and J are TRBV20-1 and TRBJ1-1, with TRBD1 identical over 8 bases. Trimming at V came to 6 bases and at J to 1 base, leaving 4 bases not matched to a gene. The CDR3 is made up of 13 amino acids. Germline V lookup: CDR1 DFQATT, CDR2 SNEGSKA (reference sequence). The chain's CDR3 is CSATGQGNTEAFF. CDR3 sequence (DNA): TGCAGTGCAACCGGACAGGGGAACACTGAAGCTTTCTTT.

This clonotype was seen a few times. This chain connects TRBV12-3 or TRBV12-4 to TRBJ2-5; no definite D call. V gave up 5 bases and J gave up 5 bases, with 12 bases separating them. The CDR3 runs 13 residues. This chain's CDR3 is CASSPSVRETQYF. DNA for the CDR3: TGTGCCAGCAGTCCCTCAGTTCGGGAGACCCAGTACTTC.

This clonotype has only a few counts. V gene TRBV10-3 combines with J gene TRBJ2-5; 10 positions match TRBD1. The V gene's germline CDR1 is ENHRY and CDR2 SYGVKD. The CDR3 spans 15 residues. V gave up 6 bases and J gave up 1 base; unmatched junction bases: 5. The CDR3 protein is CAIRVTGGFQETQYF. The CDR3 region has the DNA TGTGCCATCAGGGTGACAGGGGGCTTCCAAGAGACCCAGTACTTC.